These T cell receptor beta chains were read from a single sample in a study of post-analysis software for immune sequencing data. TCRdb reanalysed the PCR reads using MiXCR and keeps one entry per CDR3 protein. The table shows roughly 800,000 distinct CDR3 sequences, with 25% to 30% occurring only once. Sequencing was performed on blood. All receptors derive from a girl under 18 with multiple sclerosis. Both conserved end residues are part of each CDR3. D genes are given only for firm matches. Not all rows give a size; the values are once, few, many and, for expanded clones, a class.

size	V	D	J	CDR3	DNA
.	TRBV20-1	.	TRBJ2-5	CSARLPVRVAQETQYF	TGCAGTGCTAGATTGCCTGTCAGGGTCGCCCAAGAGACCCAGTACTTC
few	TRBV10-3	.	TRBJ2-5	CAISEMGQGLSETQYF	TGTGCCATCAGTGAAATGGGGCAGGGTTTGTCGGAGACCCAGTACTTC
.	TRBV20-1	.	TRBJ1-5	CSASRLGGGQPQHF	TGCAGTGCTAGTCGTTTGGGAGGTGGGCAGCCCCAGCATTTT
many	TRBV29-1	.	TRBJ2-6	CSVEQSSGANVLTF	TGCAGCGTTGAACAGAGCTCTGGGGCCAACGTCCTGACTTTC
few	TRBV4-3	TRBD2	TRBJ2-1	CASSQGLAPYNEQFF	TGCGCCAGCAGCCAGGGACTAGCGCCTTACAATGAGCAGTTCTTC
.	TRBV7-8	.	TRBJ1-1	CASSPQVWNTEAFF	TGTGCCAGCAGCCCACAGGTTTGGAACACTGAAGCTTTCTTT
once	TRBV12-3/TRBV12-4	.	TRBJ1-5	CVSSLALGNQPQHF	TGTGTCAGCAGTTTAGCGCTGGGGAATCAGCCCCAGCATTTT
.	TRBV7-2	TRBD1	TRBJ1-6	CASSLGQGTNSLLHF	TGTGCCAGCAGCTTAGGACAGGGGACTAATTCACTCCTCCACTTT
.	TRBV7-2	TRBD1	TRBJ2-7	CASSLVGTGPSEQYF	TGTGCCAGCAGCCTAGTGGGGACAGGGCCCTCCGAGCAGTACTTC
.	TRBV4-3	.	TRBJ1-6	CTSSQDRGAFYNSPLHF	TGCACCAGCAGCCAAGATCGAGGGGCGTTCTATAATTCACCCCTCCACTTT
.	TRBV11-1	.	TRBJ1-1	CASRHQGSGINTEAFF	TGTGCCAGCAGGCACCAGGGTTCGGGGATCAACACTGAAGCTTTCTTT